Listed below are T cell receptor beta chains from one sample, sequenced in a study of shared clonotypes between healthy human individuals. Measured with immunoSEQ multiplex PCR; TCRdb has only the in-frame clones, and not every one. The sample lists some 1 million clones, 70% to 80% occurring once. Sequencing was performed on memory CD4+ T cells sorted from blood. The origin of the receptors is a man aged 18-30 years in good health. CDR3s include the opening cysteine and the closing phenylalanine or tryptophan. A D gene is named only where the DNA matches it firmly. Not all rows give a size; the values are once, few, many and, for expanded clones, a class.

J gene: TRBJ2-5; D gene: -; CDR3 length: 13; V gene: TRBV7-8; clone size: -; CDR3 DNA: TGTGCCAGCAGCTTCGGCGAGTGGGAGACCCAGTACTTC; CDR3 protein: CASSFGEWETQYF
J gene: TRBJ2-5; D gene: -; CDR3 length: 13; V gene: TRBV19; clone size: -; CDR3 DNA: TGTGCCAGTAGTGACGGCCTTAGGGAGACCCAGTACTTC; CDR3 protein: CASSDGLRETQYF
J gene: TRBJ1-2; D gene: -; CDR3 length: 12; V gene: TRBV5-1; clone size: -; CDR3 DNA: TGCGCCAGCAGTACGGACATCTATGGCTACACCTTC; CDR3 protein: CASSTDIYGYTF
J gene: TRBJ2-2; D gene: TRBD1; CDR3 length: 16; V gene: TRBV5-6; clone size: few; CDR3 DNA: TGTGCCAGCAGCTTCGGGACAGGGGGCGGCACCGGGGAGCTGTTTTTT; CDR3 protein: CASSFGTGGGTGELFF
J gene: TRBJ2-5; D gene: TRBD1; CDR3 length: 14; V gene: TRBV15; clone size: -; CDR3 DNA: TGTGCCACCAGGCCGGGACAGGCGTTTGAGACCCAGTACTTC; CDR3 protein: CATRPGQAFETQYF
J gene: TRBJ2-3; D gene: TRBD2; CDR3 length: 15; V gene: TRBV10-3; clone size: -; CDR3 DNA: TGTGCCATCAGTGAGCCGGGACTAGCGGGGGATACGCAGTATTTT; CDR3 protein: CAISEPGLAGDTQYF
J gene: TRBJ2-7; D gene: -; CDR3 length: 15; V gene: TRBV28; clone size: -; CDR3 DNA: TGTGCCAGCCGCCTTCCGACGGGGGACACCTACGAGCAGTACTTC; CDR3 protein: CASRLPTGDTYEQYF
J gene: TRBJ2-1; D gene: -; CDR3 length: 14; V gene: TRBV7-2; clone size: -; CDR3 DNA: TGTGCCAGCAGCTTAGGACGTGGCTTTCGTGAGCAGTTCTTC; CDR3 protein: CASSLGRGFREQFF
J gene: TRBJ2-7; D gene: TRBD2; CDR3 length: 17; V gene: TRBV13; clone size: -; CDR3 DNA: TGTGCCAGCAGCCTCGGACTAGCGGGAACGTACTCCTACGAGCAGTACTTC; CDR3 protein: CASSLGLAGTYSYEQYF
J gene: TRBJ1-6; D gene: -; CDR3 length: 14; V gene: TRBV7-9; clone size: -; CDR3 DNA: TGTGCCAGCAGCCCCGGACTGGTTCATTTGCCCCTCCACTTT; CDR3 protein: CASSPGLVHLPLHF
J gene: TRBJ1-2; D gene: -; CDR3 length: 13; V gene: TRBV25-1; clone size: -; CDR3 DNA: TGTGCCAGCAGCCTGAACAGGGCGCATGGCTACACCTTC; CDR3 protein: CASSLNRAHGYTF
J gene: TRBJ1-5; D gene: -; CDR3 length: 14; V gene: TRBV19; clone size: -; CDR3 DNA: TGTGCCAGTAGTTTAAGACAGCAATCAGAGCCCCAGCATTTT; CDR3 protein: CASSLRQQSEPQHF
J gene: TRBJ2-3; D gene: TRBD2; CDR3 length: 15; V gene: TRBV27; clone size: -; CDR3 DNA: TGTGCCAGCAGTGCCCGCGGGGGGGTCGCAGATACGCAGTATTTT; CDR3 protein: CASSARGGVADTQYF
J gene: TRBJ1-4; D gene: -; CDR3 length: 14; V gene: TRBV28; clone size: once; CDR3 DNA: TGTGCCAGCAGACCGGGTTCCCGGGGTGAAAAACTGTTTTTT; CDR3 protein: CASRPGSRGEKLFF
J gene: TRBJ2-7; D gene: -; CDR3 length: 10; V gene: TRBV6-1; clone size: -; CDR3 DNA: TGTGCCAGCACCAGCTACGAGCAGTACTTC; CDR3 protein: CASTSYEQYF
J gene: TRBJ2-1; D gene: -; CDR3 length: 15; V gene: TRBV5-8; clone size: -; CDR3 DNA: TGTGCCAGCAGCTTTGGGCAGGGGACCTACAATGAGCAGTTCTTC; CDR3 protein: CASSFGQGTYNEQFF
J gene: TRBJ2-7; D gene: TRBD1; CDR3 length: 15; V gene: TRBV5-1; clone size: -; CDR3 DNA: TGCGCCAGCAGCTTGGCCATCGACAGGGTCTACGAGCAGTACTTC; CDR3 protein: CASSLAIDRVYEQYF
J gene: TRBJ2-1; D gene: TRBD2; CDR3 length: 16; V gene: TRBV27; clone size: -; CDR3 DNA: TGTGCCAGCAGTGCCCCTCGAGCGGGGGGGCTTAATGAGCAGTTCTTC; CDR3 protein: CASSAPRAGGLNEQFF
J gene: TRBJ2-7; D gene: TRBD1; CDR3 length: 15; V gene: TRBV11-2; clone size: -; CDR3 DNA: TGTGCCAGCAGCTTAGGACAGGGGGCCCTAAAAGAGCAGTACTTC; CDR3 protein: CASSLGQGALKEQYF
J gene: TRBJ2-7; D gene: -; CDR3 length: 15; V gene: TRBV5-1; clone size: -; CDR3 DNA: TGCGCCAGCAGCCCCGATGGCACTCGGGGTGAAGAGCAGTACTTC; CDR3 protein: CASSPDGTRGEEQYF
J gene: TRBJ1-2; D gene: TRBD1; CDR3 length: 15; V gene: TRBV18; clone size: -; CDR3 DNA: TGTGCCAGCTCACTCAGCCGGGACAGCCCCTATGGCTACACCTTC; CDR3 protein: CASSLSRDSPYGYTF
J gene: TRBJ1-6; D gene: TRBD1; CDR3 length: 15; V gene: TRBV7-6; clone size: once; CDR3 DNA: TGTGCCAGCAGCTTCGGGACAGGCGGTAATTCACCCCTCCACTTT; CDR3 protein: CASSFGTGGNSPLHF
J gene: TRBJ2-3; D gene: -; CDR3 length: 15; V gene: TRBV11-3; clone size: few; CDR3 DNA: TGTGCCAGCAGCGCTGGTAGAGGGGAGACAGATACGCAGTATTTT; CDR3 protein: CASSAGRGETDTQYF
J gene: TRBJ2-5; D gene: TRBD1; CDR3 length: 15; V gene: TRBV5-1; clone size: -; CDR3 DNA: TGCGCCAGCAGCTTGGCAGGACAGGGGCCGGAGACCCAGTACTTC; CDR3 protein: CASSLAGQGPETQYF
J gene: TRBJ1-6; D gene: TRBD1; CDR3 length: 16; V gene: TRBV5-5; clone size: -; CDR3 DNA: TGTGCCAGCAGCTTGTATTCCGGGACAGGGAATTCACCCCTCCACTTT; CDR3 protein: CASSLYSGTGNSPLHF
J gene: TRBJ2-6; D gene: -; CDR3 length: 19; V gene: TRBV5-6; clone size: -; CDR3 DNA: TGTGCCAGCAGCTTTGGACGCGGGGTTAGGGTCTCTGGGGCCAACGTCCTGACTTTC; CDR3 protein: CASSFGRGVRVSGANVLTF
J gene: TRBJ2-5; D gene: TRBD2; CDR3 length: 16; V gene: TRBV4-1; clone size: -; CDR3 DNA: TGCGCCAGCAGCCTCGGGACTAGCGGGGGGGTGGAGACCCAGTACTTC; CDR3 protein: CASSLGTSGGVETQYF
J gene: TRBJ1-4; D gene: -; CDR3 length: 16; V gene: TRBV19; clone size: -; CDR3 DNA: TGTGCCAGTAGTAGGAAGGTCGGCAGCGCCAATGAAAAACTGTTTTTT; CDR3 protein: CASSRKVGSANEKLFF
J gene: TRBJ2-5; D gene: -; CDR3 length: 14; V gene: TRBV5-1; clone size: few; CDR3 DNA: TGCGCCAGCAGCTTGGTGGGCCAGGGCCAGACCCAGTACTTC; CDR3 protein: CASSLVGQGQTQYF
J gene: TRBJ2-3; D gene: -; CDR3 length: 14; V gene: TRBV5-1; clone size: many; CDR3 DNA: TGCGCCAGCAGTGGGACTTTACGCACAGATACGCAGTATTTT; CDR3 protein: CASSGTLRTDTQYF
J gene: TRBJ2-5; D gene: -; CDR3 length: 12; V gene: TRBV30; clone size: -; CDR3 DNA: TGTGCCTGGAGTCCGATGGGAGAGACCCAGTACTTC; CDR3 protein: CAWSPMGETQYF
J gene: TRBJ2-7; D gene: -; CDR3 length: 11; V gene: TRBV19; clone size: once; CDR3 DNA: TGTGCCAGTAGTAATCGATACGAGCAGTACTTC; CDR3 protein: CASSNRYEQYF
J gene: TRBJ1-2; D gene: TRBD1; CDR3 length: 15; V gene: TRBV28; clone size: -; CDR3 DNA: TGTGCCAGCAGTTTAACGGGACAGACTCTCTATGGCTACACCTTC; CDR3 protein: CASSLTGQTLYGYTF
J gene: TRBJ2-6; D gene: TRBD1; CDR3 length: 14; V gene: TRBV7-3; clone size: few; CDR3 DNA: TGTGCCAGCCGGACAGGGTCTGGGGCCAACGTCCTGACTTTC; CDR3 protein: CASRTGSGANVLTF
J gene: TRBJ1-5; D gene: -; CDR3 length: 16; V gene: TRBV28; clone size: few; CDR3 DNA: TGTGCCAGCAGCCGTAGGTCAGGCCTAGGGGGTCAGCCCCAGCATTTT; CDR3 protein: CASSRRSGLGGQPQHF
J gene: TRBJ1-1; D gene: -; CDR3 length: 13; V gene: TRBV10-1; clone size: -; CDR3 DNA: TGCGCCAGCAGTACCGGGGTACGAACTGAAGCTTTCTTT; CDR3 protein: CASSTGVRTEAFF
J gene: TRBJ2-5; D gene: -; CDR3 length: 15; V gene: TRBV5-4; clone size: -; CDR3 DNA: TGTGCCAGCAGCTCCCTGGGACTTCCCCAAGAGACCCAGTACTTC; CDR3 protein: CASSSLGLPQETQYF
J gene: TRBJ1-3; D gene: TRBD1; CDR3 length: 15; V gene: TRBV6-1; clone size: -; CDR3 DNA: TGTGCCAGCAGCCGGGACAGGGGGGCTGGAAACACCATATATTTT; CDR3 protein: CASSRDRGAGNTIYF
J gene: TRBJ1-6; D gene: -; CDR3 length: 14; V gene: TRBV4-1; clone size: few; CDR3 DNA: TGCGCCAGCAGCACTTGGGAAGATAATTCACCCCTCCACTTT; CDR3 protein: CASSTWEDNSPLHF
J gene: TRBJ2-1; D gene: TRBD2; CDR3 length: 14; V gene: TRBV19; clone size: -; CDR3 DNA: TGTGCCAGTACCGGGGGGAGCTCCTACAATGAGCAGTTCTTC; CDR3 protein: CASTGGSSYNEQFF
J gene: TRBJ1-3; D gene: -; CDR3 length: 14; V gene: TRBV11-2; clone size: -; CDR3 DNA: TGTGCCAGCAGCCCACGGGGGCGCGGAAACACCATATATTTT; CDR3 protein: CASSPRGRGNTIYF